What follows are 21 T cell receptor beta chains derived from one specimen sequenced in a study of radiotherapy plus CTLA-4 blockade in lung cancer. Sequenced by immunoSEQ multiplex PCR; TCRdb stores in-frame clones only, minus some. The sample lists some 73,000 clones, roughly 80% occurring once. The sequenced sample was peripheral blood, obtained from a patient treated with radiotherapy plus ipilimumab. The source is a human donor with non-small cell lung cancer whose response to radiotherapy plus ipilimumab could not be evaluated.

This chain links TRBV6-1 with TRBJ1-1; tentative D call: TRBD1 (5 bases). CDR3 size: 14 residues. CDR1 and CDR2 (germline): MNHNS, SASEGT. The V end lost 3 bases, the J end lost 5 bases, and 13 bases lay between the germline ends. The CDR3 DNA is TGTGCCAGCAGTGAGCTGGGGGGAGGGACTGAAGCTTTCTTT. It yields the protein CASSELGGGTEAFF.

This chain connects TRBV28 to TRBJ1-4; a weak D match, TRBD1 (5 bases). The CDR3 has 14 amino acids. Trimming took 6 bases from V and 1 from J, leaving 9 bases between them. CDR1 and CDR2 (germline): MDHEN, SYDVKM. The CDR3 sequence: CASSPRVTNEKLFF. CDR3 nucleotides: TGTGCCAGCAGCCCCAGGGTAACTAATGAAAAACTGTTTTTT.

This rearrangement joins TRBV5-1 to TRBJ2-7, with a tentative D call TRBD1 (5 bases). The CDR3 covers 13 residues. Germline lookup yields CDR1 SGHRS and CDR2 YFSETQ. Trimming stripped 4 bases from V and 3 bases from J, with 11 bases between. CDR3 in amino acids: CASSPDKSYEQYF. The CDR3 coding sequence is TGCGCCAGCAGCCCGGACAAAAGCTACGAGCAGTACTTC.

This clone was seen a handful of times. The chain uses TRBV7-6 and TRBJ2-7; 9 nucleotides agree with TRBD2. The ends lost 5 bases at V and 7 bases at J; junction bases unmatched: 12. Germline CDR1 is SGHVS and CDR2 is FNYEAQ. The CDR3 loop spans 15 amino acids. The chain's CDR3 is CASSARGGRAGEQYF. For the CDR3, the DNA is TGTGCCAGCAGCGCCCGGGGCGGGAGGGCCGGGGAGCAGTACTTC.

CDR3 nucleotides: TGCGCCAGCAGCCGACCGGGACAGGGGGATGGCTCTGGAAACACCATATATTTT. This sequence encodes CASSRPGQGDGSGNTIYF. The chain recombines TRBV5-1 with TRBJ1-3; 11 bases line up with TRBD1. The V gene end was trimmed by 4 bases and the J gene end by 0 bases; junction bases not matched to a gene: 9. The CDR3 spans 18 residues. Germline CDR1 reads SGHRS; CDR2 reads YFSETQ.

The chain carries TRBV30 and TRBJ2-7; TRBD1 agrees at 8 bases. This CDR3 spans 15 amino acids. V was clipped by 2 bases and J by 1 base; unmatched bases: 7. In germline, CDR1 is GTSNPN, CDR2 SVGIG (reference sequence). The CDR3 region has the DNA TGTGCCTGGAGTCCAGGGGGCTCGGAGTCCTACGAGCAGTACTTC. Encoded protein: CAWSPGGSESYEQYF.

This chain connects TRBV7-9 to TRBJ1-2; 7 bases agree with TRBD1. The CDR3 contains 14 residues. Germline-derived CDR1 and CDR2 are SEHNR and FQNEAQ (reference sequence). The V and J ends lost 1 base and 2 bases, in that order; junction bases with no gene match: 1. The CDR3 region is CASSLVGQNYGYTF. The CDR3 DNA follows: TGTGCCAGCAGCTTAGTGGGACAGAACTATGGCTACACCTTC.

This rearrangement joins TRBV7-3 to TRBJ2-2, with a tentative D call TRBD1 (5 bases). V was shortened by 5 bases and J by 6 bases, with 13 bases between the two germline ends. The germline CDR1 and CDR2 sequences are SGHTA and FQGTGA. The CDR3 spans 14 residues. This chain's CDR3 is CASSRDTGPGELFF. CDR3 DNA: TGTGCCAGCAGCCGAGATACAGGTCCCGGGGAGCTGTTTTTT.

The chain links TRBV9 to TRBJ2-1, with a tentative D call TRBD2 (5 bases). V was pared by 0 bases and J by 8 bases, with 9 bases between. Germline lookup yields CDR1 SGDLS and CDR2 YYNGEE. The CDR3 length is 13 residues. The CDR3: CASSVGLHDEQFF. The CDR3, as DNA: TGTGCCAGCAGCGTAGGACTACACGATGAGCAGTTCTTC.

V is TRBV28 and J is TRBJ2-7; possibly TRBD1 for D (6 bases). CDR1 and CDR2 (germline): MDHEN, SYDVKM. V shed 5 bases and J shed 2 bases, with 16 bases lying between them. The CDR3 length is 15 residues. The CDR3 sequence is CASSAPRDNTYEQYF. CDR3 sequence (DNA): TGTGCCAGCAGTGCCCCCAGGGACAATACCTACGAGCAGTACTTC.

Regarding this clone: Its ends do not fully match the called genes, so a read error is possible. The same CDR3 is also encoded by other DNA sequences in this sample. The CDR3 DNA reads TGCGCCGTGACTAGCGGGGGGGAGGATACGCAGTATTTT. Its protein product is CAVTSGGEDTQYF. The chain uses TRBV7-9 and TRBJ2-3, with 14 bases fitting TRBD2. Germline V gene sequence: CDR1 SEHNR, CDR2 FQNEAQ (reference sequence). This CDR3 region has 13 residues.

The V gene is TRBV6-1, the J gene TRBJ2-4, with a weak D call TRBD2 (7 bases). Germline CDR1 is MNHNS and CDR2 is SASEGT. The CDR3 is made up of 17 amino acids. Trimming pared 1 base from V and 2 bases from J, leaving 15 bases between. The CDR3 sequence is CASSEGRGLGSKNIQYF. CDR3 in DNA: TGTGCCAGCAGTGAAGGGCGGGGGCTTGGGTCCAAAAACATTCAGTACTTC.

The V gene is TRBV19, the J gene TRBJ2-2; no reliable D call. Germline V gives CDR1 LNHDA, CDR2 SQIVND (reference sequence). The CDR3 is 12 residues long. V was shortened by 9 bases and J by 4 bases, with 9 bases between the two germline ends. The CDR3 coding sequence is TGTGCCAGGAGAGAGAGCACCGGGGAGCTGTTTTTT. This translates into CARRESTGELFF.

This clone was counted a single time. The rearrangement links TRBV25-1 to TRBJ2-1; 7 nucleotides match TRBD1. Germline loops: CDR1 MGHDK, CDR2 SYGVNS. The CDR3 is made up of 18 amino acids. Trimming cost V 1 base and J 0 bases; bases outside gene matches: 9. The CDR3, as DNA: TGTGCCAGCAGTGAATTGTTTAGGGGGCTAAGCTCCTACAATGAGCAGTTCTTC. Its protein is CASSELFRGLSSYNEQFF.

V and J are TRBV5-5 and TRBJ1-1; 10 positions agree with TRBD1. V lost 2 bases and J lost 4; bases outside the gene matches: 8. Per germline, CDR1 SGHKS and CDR2 YYEKEE (reference sequence). CDR3 length equals 16 residues. As DNA, the CDR3 is TGTGCCAGCAGCTTAGACAGGGGGCAGGTTGGCACTGAAGCTTTCTTT. Protein: CASSLDRGQVGTEAFF.

The V gene is TRBV18, the J gene TRBJ2-5; D might be TRBD2 (6 bases). The V end lost 2 bases, the J end lost 1 base, and 17 bases lay between the germline ends. In germline, CDR1 is KGHSH, CDR2 LQKENI. This CDR3 spans 17 amino acids. The CDR3 DNA reads TGTGCCAGCTCACCATTGGGCGGGACCTCTTTCCAAGAGACCCAGTACTTC. It specifies CASSPLGGTSFQETQYF.

The chain combines TRBV28 with TRBJ1-2; TRBD1 agrees at 8 bases. V was clipped by 6 bases and J by 8 bases; unmatched bases: 11. The CDR3 extends over 14 amino acids. Germline V gene sequence: CDR1 MDHEN, CDR2 SYDVKM. The CDR3: CASRVQGVGIGYTF. The CDR3 DNA is TGTGCCAGCAGGGTACAGGGGGTGGGTATAGGCTACACCTTC.

This clone showed up just a few times. V usage is TRBV4-1 and J usage is TRBJ1-2; D is possibly TRBD1 (5 bases). The germline CDR1 and CDR2 sequences are MGHRA and YSYEKL. The CDR3 loop spans 14 amino acids. V shed 1 base and J shed 4 bases, with 10 bases lying between them. The CDR3 loop reads CASSQVREGYGYTF. The CDR3 nucleotides read TGCGCCAGCAGCCAAGTCAGGGAGGGCTATGGCTACACCTTC.

This chain links TRBV6-5 with TRBJ1-2; TRBD1 matches 8 bases. V trimming: 3 bases; J trimming: 7 bases; junction bases outside the gene matches: 10. This CDR3 contains 15 residues. CDR1 is MNHEY and CDR2 is SVGAGI in the germline V gene. As DNA, the CDR3 is TGTGCCAGCAGTTATTCAGGGGGCGGATCGGGTGGCTACACCTTC. It codes for CASSYSGGGSGGYTF.

V gene TRBV29-1 combines with J gene TRBJ1-5; TRBD1 matches at 7 bases. The V gene's germline CDR1 is SQVTM and CDR2 ANQGSEA. The J segment lost 3 bases and the V segment lost 6 bases, leaving 8 bases of the junction unmatched. The CDR3 has 14 residues. CDR3 sequence (DNA): TGCAGCGTAGCCCAGGGGGGACTCAATCAGCCCCAGCATTTT. It specifies CSVAQGGLNQPQHF.

The J gene is TRBJ1-3, the V gene TRBV7-2; D is unclear. CDR1 and CDR2 from the germline V gene are SGHTA and FQGNSA. The CDR3 totals 13 residues. Trimming cost V 3 bases and J 3 bases, with 6 bases left between them. CDR3 residues: CASSFQVGNTIYF. CDR3 bases: TGTGCCAGCAGCTTCCAGGTTGGAAACACCATATATTTT.